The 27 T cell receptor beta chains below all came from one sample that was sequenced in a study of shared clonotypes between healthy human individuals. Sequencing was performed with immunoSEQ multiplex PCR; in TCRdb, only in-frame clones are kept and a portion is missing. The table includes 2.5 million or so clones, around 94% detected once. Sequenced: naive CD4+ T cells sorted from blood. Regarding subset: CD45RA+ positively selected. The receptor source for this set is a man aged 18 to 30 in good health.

CDR3 in DNA: TGCAGCGTTGAACGTGGTATGGGTGAAAAACTGTTTTTT. Its translation: CSVERGMGEKLFF. The rearrangement uses TRBV29-1 and TRBJ1-4; D is uncertain. CDR1 is SQVTM, CDR2 ANQGSEA, per germline. The CDR3 totals 13 residues. Between the trimmed V and J ends, which lost 2 bases and 7 bases, there was a span of 11 bases.

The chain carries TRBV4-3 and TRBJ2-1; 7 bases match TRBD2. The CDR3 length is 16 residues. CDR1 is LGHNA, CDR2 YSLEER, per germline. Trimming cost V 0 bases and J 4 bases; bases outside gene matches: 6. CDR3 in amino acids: CASSQDLSSGYNEQFF. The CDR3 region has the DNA TGCGCCAGCAGCCAAGATTTGTCTAGCGGATACAATGAGCAGTTCTTC.

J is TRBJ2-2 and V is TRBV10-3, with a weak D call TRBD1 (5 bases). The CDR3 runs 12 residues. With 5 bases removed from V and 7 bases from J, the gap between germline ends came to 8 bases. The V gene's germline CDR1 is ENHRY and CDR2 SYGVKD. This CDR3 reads CAISSGNGELFF. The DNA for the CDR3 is TGTGCCATCAGTTCAGGGAACGGGGAGCTGTTTTTT.

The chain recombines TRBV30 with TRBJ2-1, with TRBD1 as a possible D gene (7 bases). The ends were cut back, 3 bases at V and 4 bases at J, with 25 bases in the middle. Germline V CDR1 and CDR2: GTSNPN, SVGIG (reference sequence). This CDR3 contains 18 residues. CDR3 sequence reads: CAWRGGAGPDRAYNEQFF. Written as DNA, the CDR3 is TGTGCCTGGAGGGGGGGAGCTGGCCCCGACAGGGCTTACAATGAGCAGTTCTTC.

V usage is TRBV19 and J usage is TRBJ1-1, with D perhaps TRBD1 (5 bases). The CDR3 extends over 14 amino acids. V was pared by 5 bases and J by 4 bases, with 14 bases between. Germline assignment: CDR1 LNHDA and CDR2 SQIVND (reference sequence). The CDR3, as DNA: TGTGCCAGTAGTTATCCCAGGGTGGGCACTGAAGCTTTCTTT. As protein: CASSYPRVGTEAFF.

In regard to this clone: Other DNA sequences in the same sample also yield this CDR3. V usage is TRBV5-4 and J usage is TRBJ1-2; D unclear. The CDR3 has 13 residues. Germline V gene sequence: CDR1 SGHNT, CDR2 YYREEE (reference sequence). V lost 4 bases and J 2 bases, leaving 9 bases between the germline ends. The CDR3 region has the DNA TGTGCCAGCAGCCCAGACTCGAACTATGGCTACACCTTC. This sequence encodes CASSPDSNYGYTF.

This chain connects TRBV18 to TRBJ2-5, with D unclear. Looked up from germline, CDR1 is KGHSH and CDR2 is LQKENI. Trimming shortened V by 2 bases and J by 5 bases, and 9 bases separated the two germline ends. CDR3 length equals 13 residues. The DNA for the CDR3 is TGTGCCAGCTCACCAACGCTCATGGAGACCCAGTACTTC. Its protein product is CASSPTLMETQYF.

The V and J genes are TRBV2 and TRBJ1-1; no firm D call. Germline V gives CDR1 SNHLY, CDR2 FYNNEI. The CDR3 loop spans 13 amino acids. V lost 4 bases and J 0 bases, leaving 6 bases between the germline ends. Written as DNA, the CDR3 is TGTGCCAGCAGTGTACAGTTGAACACTGAAGCTTTCTTT. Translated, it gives CASSVQLNTEAFF.

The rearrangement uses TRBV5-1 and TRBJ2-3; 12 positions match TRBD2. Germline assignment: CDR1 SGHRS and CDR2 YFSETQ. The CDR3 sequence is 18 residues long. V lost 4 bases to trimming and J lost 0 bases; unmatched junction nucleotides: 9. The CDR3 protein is CASSILTGLAGSTDTQYF. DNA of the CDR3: TGCGCCAGCAGCATATTAACTGGACTAGCGGGGAGCACAGATACGCAGTATTTT.

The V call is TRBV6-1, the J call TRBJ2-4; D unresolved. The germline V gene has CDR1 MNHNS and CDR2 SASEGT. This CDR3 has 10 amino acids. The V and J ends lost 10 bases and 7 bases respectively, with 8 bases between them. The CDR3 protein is CATNSNIQYF. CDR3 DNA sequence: TGTGCCACCAACTCTAACATTCAGTACTTC.

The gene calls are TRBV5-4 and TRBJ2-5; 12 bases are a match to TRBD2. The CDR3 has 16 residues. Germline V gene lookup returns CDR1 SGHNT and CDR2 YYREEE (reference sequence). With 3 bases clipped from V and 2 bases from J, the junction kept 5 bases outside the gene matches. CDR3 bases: TGTGCCAGCAGCTCTGGACTAGCGGGACGTCAAGAGACCCAGTACTTC. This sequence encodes CASSSGLAGRQETQYF.

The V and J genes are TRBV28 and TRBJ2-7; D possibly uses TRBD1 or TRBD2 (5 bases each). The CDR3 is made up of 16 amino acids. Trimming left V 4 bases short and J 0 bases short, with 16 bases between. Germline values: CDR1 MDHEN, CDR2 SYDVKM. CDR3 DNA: TGTGCCAGCAGTTCCCCGGGACGGATAAGCTCCTACGAGCAGTACTTC. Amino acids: CASSSPGRISSYEQYF. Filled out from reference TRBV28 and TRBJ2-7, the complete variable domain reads DVKVTQSSRYLVKRTGEKVFLECVQDMDHENMFWYRQDPGLGLRLIYFSYDVKMKEKGDIPEGYSVSREKKERFSLILESASTNQTSMYLCASSSPGRISSYEQYFGPGTRLTVT.

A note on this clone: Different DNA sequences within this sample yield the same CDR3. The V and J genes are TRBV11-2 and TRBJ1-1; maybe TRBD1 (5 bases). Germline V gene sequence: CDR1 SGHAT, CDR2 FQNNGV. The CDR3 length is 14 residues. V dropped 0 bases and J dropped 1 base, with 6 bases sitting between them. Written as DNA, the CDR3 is TGTGCCAGCAGCTTAGACGGGGGGAACACTGAAGCTTTCTTT. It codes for CASSLDGGNTEAFF.

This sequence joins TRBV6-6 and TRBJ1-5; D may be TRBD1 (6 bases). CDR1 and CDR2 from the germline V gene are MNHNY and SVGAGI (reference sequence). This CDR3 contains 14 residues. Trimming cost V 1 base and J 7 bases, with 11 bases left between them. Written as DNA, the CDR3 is TGTGCCAGCAGTTACTTACAGGGTAGGCAGCCCCAGCATTTT. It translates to CASSYLQGRQPQHF.

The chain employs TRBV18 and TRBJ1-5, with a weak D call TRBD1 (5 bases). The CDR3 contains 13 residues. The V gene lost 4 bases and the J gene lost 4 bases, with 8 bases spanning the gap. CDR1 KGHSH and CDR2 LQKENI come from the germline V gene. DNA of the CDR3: TGTGCCAGCTCACAACAGGAGAATCAGCCCCAGCATTTT. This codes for CASSQQENQPQHF.

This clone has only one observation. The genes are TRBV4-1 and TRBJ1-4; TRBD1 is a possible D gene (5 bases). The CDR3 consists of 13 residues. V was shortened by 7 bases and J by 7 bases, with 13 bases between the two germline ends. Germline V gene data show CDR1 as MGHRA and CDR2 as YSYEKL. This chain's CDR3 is CASTLVGGEKLFF. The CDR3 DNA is TGCGCCAGCACCCTTGTGGGGGGTGAAAAACTGTTTTTT.

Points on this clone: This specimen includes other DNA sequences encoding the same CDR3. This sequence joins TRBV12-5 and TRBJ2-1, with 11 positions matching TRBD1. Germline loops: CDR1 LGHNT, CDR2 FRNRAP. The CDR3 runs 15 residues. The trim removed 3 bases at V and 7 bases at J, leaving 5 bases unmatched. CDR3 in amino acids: CASGLGTGGRNEQFF. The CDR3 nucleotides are TGTGCTAGTGGTTTAGGGACAGGGGGTCGGAATGAGCAGTTCTTC.

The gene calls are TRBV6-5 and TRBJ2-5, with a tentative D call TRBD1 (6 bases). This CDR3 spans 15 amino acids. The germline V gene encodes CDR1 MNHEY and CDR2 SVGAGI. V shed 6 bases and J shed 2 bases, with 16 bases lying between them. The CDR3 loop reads CASRSPRGGQETQYF. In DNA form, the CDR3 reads TGTGCCAGCAGGTCACCGAGAGGGGGTCAAGAGACCCAGTACTTC.

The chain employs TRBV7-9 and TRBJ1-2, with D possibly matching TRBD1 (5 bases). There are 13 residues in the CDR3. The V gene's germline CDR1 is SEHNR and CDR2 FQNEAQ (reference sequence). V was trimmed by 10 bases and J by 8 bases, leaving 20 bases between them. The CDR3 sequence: CATSRDPGNGYTF. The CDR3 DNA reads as TGTGCCACATCCCGGGACCCCGGGAACGGCTACACCTTC. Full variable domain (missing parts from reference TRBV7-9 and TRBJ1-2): DTGVSQNPRHKITKRGQNVTFRCDPISEHNRLYWYRQTLGQGPEFLTYFQNEAQLEKSRLLSDRFSAERPKGSFSTLEIQRTEQGDSAMYLCATSRDPGNGYTFGSGTRLTVV.

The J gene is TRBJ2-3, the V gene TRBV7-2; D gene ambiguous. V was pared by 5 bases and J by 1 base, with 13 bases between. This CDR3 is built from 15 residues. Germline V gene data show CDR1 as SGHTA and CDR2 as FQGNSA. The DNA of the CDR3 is TGTGCCAGCAGCCTAAACCCCTCTCGCACAGATACGCAGTATTTT. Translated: CASSLNPSRTDTQYF.

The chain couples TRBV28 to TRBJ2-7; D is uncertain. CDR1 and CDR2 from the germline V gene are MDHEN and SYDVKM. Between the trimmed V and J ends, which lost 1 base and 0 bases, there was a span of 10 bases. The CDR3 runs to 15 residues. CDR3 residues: CASSLSRTLSYEQYF. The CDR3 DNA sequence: TGTGCCAGCAGTTTATCCCGCACCCTCTCCTACGAGCAGTACTTC.

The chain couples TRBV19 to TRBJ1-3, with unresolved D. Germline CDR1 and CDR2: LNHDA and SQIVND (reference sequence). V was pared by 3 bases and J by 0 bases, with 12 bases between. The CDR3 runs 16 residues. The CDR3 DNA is TGTGCCAGTAGTATCTCTTGGTTCACCTCTGGAAACACCATATATTTT. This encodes CASSISWFTSGNTIYF.

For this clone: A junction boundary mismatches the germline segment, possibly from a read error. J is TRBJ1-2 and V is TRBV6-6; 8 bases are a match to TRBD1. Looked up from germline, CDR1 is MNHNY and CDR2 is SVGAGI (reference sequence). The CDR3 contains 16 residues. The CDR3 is CASSYARDRRNYGYTF. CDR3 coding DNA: TGTGCCAGCAGTTACGCGAGGGACAGGAGGAACTACGGCTACACCTTC.

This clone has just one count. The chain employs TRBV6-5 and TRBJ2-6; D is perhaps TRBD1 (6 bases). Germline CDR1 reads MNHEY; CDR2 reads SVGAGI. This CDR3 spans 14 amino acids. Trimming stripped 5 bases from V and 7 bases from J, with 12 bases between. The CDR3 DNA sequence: TGTGCCAGCAGTCGGGACATCGAAGCCAACGTCCTGACTTTC. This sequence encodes CASSRDIEANVLTF.

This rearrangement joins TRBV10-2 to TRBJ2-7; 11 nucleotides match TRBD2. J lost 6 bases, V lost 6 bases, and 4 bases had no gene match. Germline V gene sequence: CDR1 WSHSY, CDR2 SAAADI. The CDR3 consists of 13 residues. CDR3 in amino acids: CASRTSGSGEQYF. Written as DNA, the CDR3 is TGCGCCAGCAGAACTAGCGGGAGTGGCGAGCAGTACTTC.

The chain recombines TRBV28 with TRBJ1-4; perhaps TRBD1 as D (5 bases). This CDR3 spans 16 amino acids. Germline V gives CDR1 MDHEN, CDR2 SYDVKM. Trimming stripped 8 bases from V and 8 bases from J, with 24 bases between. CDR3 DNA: TGTGCCAGCTATTCCGCTCTTGGAGGGGCGGGGGAAAAACTGTTTTTT. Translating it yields CASYSALGGAGEKLFF.

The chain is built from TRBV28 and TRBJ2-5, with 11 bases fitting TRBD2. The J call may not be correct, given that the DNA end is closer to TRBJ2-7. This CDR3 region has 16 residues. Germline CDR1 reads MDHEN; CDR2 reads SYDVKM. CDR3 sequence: CASSLSSGGAFYEQYF. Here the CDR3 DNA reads TGTGCCAGCAGTTTGAGTAGCGGGGGGGCCTTTTACGAGCAGTACTTC.